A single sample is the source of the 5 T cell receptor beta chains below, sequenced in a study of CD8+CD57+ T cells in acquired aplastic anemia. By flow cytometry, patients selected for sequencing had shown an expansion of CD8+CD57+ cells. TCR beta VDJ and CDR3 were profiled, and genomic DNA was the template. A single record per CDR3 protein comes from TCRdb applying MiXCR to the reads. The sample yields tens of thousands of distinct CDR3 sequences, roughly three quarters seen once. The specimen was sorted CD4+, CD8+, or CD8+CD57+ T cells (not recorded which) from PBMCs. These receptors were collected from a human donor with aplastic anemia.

Here the CDR3 reads CASSLAVLAGGGDEQFF. As DNA, the CDR3 is TGTGCCAGCAGCTTAGCGGTCCTAGCGGGAGGAGGGGATGAGCAGTTCTTC. The rearrangement links TRBV7-2 to TRBJ2-1; 11 bases are shared with TRBD2. CDR1 is SGHTA, CDR2 FQGNSA, per germline. V lost 0 bases and J lost 8; bases outside the gene matches: 9. CDR3 length equals 17 residues. Supplemented by reference TRBV7-2 and TRBJ2-1, the full variable domain reads GAGVSQSPSNKVTEKGKDVELRCDPISGHTALYWYRQSLGQGLEFLIYFQGNSAPDKSGLPSDRFSAERTGGSVSTLTIQRTQQEDSAVYLCASSLAVLAGGGDEQFFGPGTRLTVL.

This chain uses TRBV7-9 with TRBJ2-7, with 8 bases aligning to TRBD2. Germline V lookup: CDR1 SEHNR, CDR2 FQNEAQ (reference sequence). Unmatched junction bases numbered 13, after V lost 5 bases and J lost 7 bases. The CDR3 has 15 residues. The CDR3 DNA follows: TGTGCCAGCAGCCGGATACGAGCGGGGGACTCGGAGCAGTACTTC. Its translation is CASSRIRAGDSEQYF.

CDR3 bases: TGCAGCGCTAGAACACTAGCGGGTTTCAATGAGCAGTTCTTC. Amino acids: CSARTLAGFNEQFF. The chain recombines TRBV29-1 with TRBJ2-1; 9 positions match TRBD2. The CDR3 has 14 residues. V dropped 7 bases and J dropped 6; count of bases not matched to a gene: 10. CDR1 and CDR2 from the germline V gene are SQVTM and ANQGSEA.

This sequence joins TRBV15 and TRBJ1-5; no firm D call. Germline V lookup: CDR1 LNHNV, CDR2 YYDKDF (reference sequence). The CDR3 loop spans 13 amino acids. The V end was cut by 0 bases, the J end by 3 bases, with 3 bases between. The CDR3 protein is CATSRDPNQPQHF. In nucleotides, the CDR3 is TGTGCCACCAGCAGAGATCCCAATCAGCCCCAGCATTTT.

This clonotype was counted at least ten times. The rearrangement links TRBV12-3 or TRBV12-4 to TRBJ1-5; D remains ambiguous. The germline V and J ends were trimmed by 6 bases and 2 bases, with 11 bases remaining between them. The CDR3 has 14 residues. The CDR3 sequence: CASRPALGNQPQHF. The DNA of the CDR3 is TGTGCCAGCAGGCCCGCCCTTGGCAATCAGCCCCAGCATTTT.